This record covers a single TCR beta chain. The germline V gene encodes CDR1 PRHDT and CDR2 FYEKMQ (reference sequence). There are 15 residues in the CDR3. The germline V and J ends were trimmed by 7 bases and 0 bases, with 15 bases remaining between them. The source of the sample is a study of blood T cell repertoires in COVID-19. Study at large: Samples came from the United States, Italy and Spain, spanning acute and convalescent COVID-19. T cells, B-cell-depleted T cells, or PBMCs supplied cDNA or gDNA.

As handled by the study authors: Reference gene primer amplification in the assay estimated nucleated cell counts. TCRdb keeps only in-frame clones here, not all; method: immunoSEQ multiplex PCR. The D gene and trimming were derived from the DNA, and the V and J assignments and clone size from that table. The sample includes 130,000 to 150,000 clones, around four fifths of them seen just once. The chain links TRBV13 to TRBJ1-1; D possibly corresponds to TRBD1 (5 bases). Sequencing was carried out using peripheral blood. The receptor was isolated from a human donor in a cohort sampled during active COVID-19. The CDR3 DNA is TGTGCCAGCACCCTCGGGAGAGGGGTGAACACTGAAGCTTTCTTT. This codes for CASTLGRGVNTEAFF.